This TCR beta chain was captured in a study of blood T cell repertoires in COVID-19 (dated by TCRdb to 2020 to 2022). Background on the whole study: The collaborator samples originated in the United States, Italy and Spain and spanned the acute and convalescent phases of COVID-19. A de-identified subject ID, COVID-19 status, age in years and sex were almost always included in the sample metadata. Where HLA class I and class II types were available, the types were taken from metadata supplied by the sample provider, not from assay-based typing. The samples were drawn from the first 160 participants of the ongoing ImmuneRACE study and from 950 to 1,500 subjects provided by 6 global collaborators. The material from the prospective study consisted of cDNA or gDNA derived from T cells, B-cell-depleted T cells, or PBMCs. The repertoires were released in a freely available public database intended as a resource for research on the immune response to SARS-CoV-2. Deeply sampled blood TCRbeta repertoires from subjects exposed to, actively infected with, or recovered from COVID-19 were included in the dataset.

V loses 0 bases of germline sequence and J loses 9 bases, and the interval between the two ends is 11 bases. Spanning cysteine to phenylalanine, the CDR3 consists of 13 amino acids. CDR3 DNA is the only sequence kept; it has 39 bases, read in frame from the first base. The germline V gene specifies SGHTA as CDR1 and FQGNSA as CDR2. Another Seattle source contributed samples from volunteer blood donors who had recovered from COVID-19. Each collaborating institution followed its own protocols to collect whole blood in K2EDTA tubes. Collaborator samples were shipped for TCRbeta analysis as frozen whole blood, isolated PBMCs, or DNA extracted from either sample type. As for this clone: This clone's antigen is unknown. There are no base qualities to consult, and no much larger clone falls within one base.

The full study reports these points: How much clinical and demographic metadata was included differed by source and by participant, and the metadata was provided uncurated.

TCRbeta CDR3 regions were amplified from genomic DNA using the immunoSEQ Assay, a bias-controlled multiplex PCR. Per the original workflow: Nucleated cell counts per sample were estimated from amplification of reference gene primers within the assay. Sequence reads were collapsed and filtered to measure the absolute abundance of every unique TCRbeta CDR3 rearrangement. Productive Simpson clonality was computed per sample as the square root of Simpson's diversity index over productive rearrangements. Held by TCRdb, this immuneACCESS table contains in-frame sequences only and omits some clones. Under half of the omission traces to an unresolved V gene where checked; the cause of the rest is unknown. The V and J calls and the clone size are those of that table, but D and trimming were determined from the DNA. This sample comprises some 250,000 clones, around 88% of them detected only once. The ten largest clones take up about 3% of the sample.

Recombination joined TRBV7-2 with TRBJ1-1, with the D gene too uncertain to name. The sequence was obtained from a woman aged 25 to 39 who had recovered from COVID-19. Sequenced: peripheral blood. The DNA sequence follows: TGTGCCAGCAGCTTAGCGGATCAAGCGCAAGCTTTCTTT. The resulting protein is CASSLADQAQAFF.